Below, 27 T cell receptor beta chains from the same sample are listed, as sequenced in a study of shared clonotypes between healthy human individuals. Measured with immunoSEQ multiplex PCR; TCRdb has only the in-frame clones, and not every one. The sample records approximately 1,000,000 clones, around three quarters being singletons. Sequencing input: memory CD4+ T cells from PBMCs. As to subset: CD45RA-negative fraction. These receptors came from a man between 18 and 35 years old in good health. Some clones in this sample may be carry-over from other donors' samples.

The rearrangement links TRBV5-1 to TRBJ2-2; D unclear. Trimming shortened V by 4 bases and J by 5 bases, and 12 bases separated the two germline ends. The CDR3 totals 14 residues. Germline assignment: CDR1 SGHRS and CDR2 YFSETQ. For the CDR3, the DNA is TGCGCCAGCAGCGTGCCCCAACTAACCGGGGAGCTGTTTTTT. It is translated as CASSVPQLTGELFF.

This chain links TRBV29-1 with TRBJ2-7; 11 positions match TRBD1. Germline V gene sequence: CDR1 SQVTM, CDR2 ANQGSEA. J was trimmed by 5 bases and V by 3 bases; bases with no gene match: 3. The CDR3 sequence is 13 residues long. The CDR3 sequence is CSVDGQGADEQYF. The CDR3 DNA reads TGCAGCGTTGACGGACAGGGGGCAGACGAGCAGTACTTC.

Turning to this clone: Other DNA sequences in this sample translate to the same CDR3. The CDR3 loop is CASSLGGGNEKLFF. DNA of the CDR3: TGCGCCAGCAGCTTGGGGGGCGGGAATGAAAAACTGTTTTTT. V gene TRBV5-1 combines with J gene TRBJ1-4; tentatively, D is TRBD1 (5 bases). Germline CDR1 is SGHRS and CDR2 is YFSETQ. Trimming stripped 0 bases from V and 5 bases from J, with 8 bases between. This CDR3 region has 14 residues.

The V and J genes are TRBV19 and TRBJ1-5, with 8 bases that match TRBD1. Germline CDR1 LNHDA, CDR2 SQIVND (reference sequence). The ends lost 4 bases at V and 5 bases at J; junction bases unmatched: 7. This CDR3 has 15 residues. The CDR3 is CASSKGQVSYQPQHF. Written as DNA, the CDR3 is TGTGCCAGTAGTAAGGGACAGGTGAGCTATCAGCCCCAGCATTTT.

The CDR3 loop is CASSQRGGLFF. The CDR3 DNA reads TGCGCCAGCAGCCAAAGGGGTGGACTGTTTTTT. The chain carries TRBV4-3 and TRBJ1-4; D perhaps matches TRBD1 (5 bases). Trimming cost V 2 bases and J 13 bases, with 8 bases left between them. The CDR3 contains 11 residues. The germline V gene encodes CDR1 LGHNA and CDR2 YSLEER.

V and J are TRBV6-5 and TRBJ2-1, with 11 nucleotides matching TRBD2. V shed 6 bases, J shed 7 bases, and the junction held 8 bases outside the gene matches. CDR1 and CDR2 (germline): MNHEY, SVGAGI. The length of the CDR3 is 15 residues. The CDR3 DNA reads as TGTGCCAGCAGCCCCAACTCTAGCGGGAGGAATGAGCAGTTCTTC. Amino acids: CASSPNSSGRNEQFF.

The CDR3 is CATYSWAGSLSGANVLTF. CDR3 sequence (DNA): TGTGCCACCTACTCGTGGGCAGGGTCACTCTCTGGGGCCAACGTCCTGACTTTC. The chain links TRBV28 to TRBJ2-6, with a possible D match to TRBD1 (5 bases). The length of the CDR3 is 18 residues. The V end was cut by 10 bases, the J end by 0 bases, with 22 bases between. Germline CDR1 is MDHEN and CDR2 is SYDVKM.

The gene calls are TRBV2 and TRBJ2-5; D is unresolved. The CDR3 spans 14 residues. V gave up 5 bases and J gave up 3 bases, with 13 bases separating them. Germline V CDR1 and CDR2: SNHLY, FYNNEI. The chain's CDR3 is CASSPRLNKETQYF. The CDR3 nucleotides are TGTGCCAGCAGTCCTCGTCTGAACAAAGAGACCCAGTACTTC.

The V gene is TRBV9, the J gene TRBJ2-4; 9 bases map to TRBD1. Germline trimming cut 3 bases from V and 8 bases from J; bases unmatched to any gene: 9. CDR1 is SGDLS and CDR2 is YYNGEE in the germline V gene. The CDR3 runs 15 residues. In DNA, the CDR3 is TGTGCCAGCAGCGATACACAGGGGGCGGGCGACATTCAGTACTTC. This gives the protein CASSDTQGAGDIQYF. Drawing the rest from reference TRBV9 and TRBJ2-4, the complete variable domain is DSGVTQTPKHLITATGQRVTLRCSPRSGDLSVYWYQQSLDQGLQFLIQYYNGEERAKGNILERFSAQQFPDLHSELNLSSLELGDSALYFCASSDTQGAGDIQYFGAGTRLSVL.

The V and J genes are TRBV9 and TRBJ2-3; 10 nucleotides line up with TRBD2. This CDR3 comprises 14 residues. Germline V lookup: CDR1 SGDLS, CDR2 YYNGEE. Unmatched junction bases numbered 5, after V lost 4 bases and J lost 6 bases. Here the CDR3 reads CASSPSGSKDTQYF. CDR3 bases: TGTGCCAGCAGCCCTAGCGGGAGTAAGGATACGCAGTATTTT.

V is TRBV7-3 and J is TRBJ2-1, with D possibly being TRBD1 (7 bases). V shed 4 bases and J shed 8 bases, with 18 bases lying between them. This CDR3 contains 15 residues. Germline lookup yields CDR1 SGHTA and CDR2 FQGTGA. The CDR3 DNA reads as TGTGCCAGCAGCTCCGCGGGACAGCTAGTTTATGAGCAGTTCTTC. This codes for CASSSAGQLVYEQFF.

The chain couples TRBV30 to TRBJ1-5; tentative D call: TRBD1 (5 bases). V was pared by 1 base and J by 5 bases, with 9 bases between. This CDR3 region has 13 residues. In germline, CDR1 is GTSNPN, CDR2 SVGIG (reference sequence). CDR3: CAWSGDGDQPQHF. CDR3 bases: TGTGCCTGGAGTGGGGACGGTGATCAGCCCCAGCATTTT. Together with reference TRBV30 and TRBJ1-5, the CDR3 gives the full variable domain: SQTIHQWPATLVQPVGSPLSLECTVEGTSNPNLYWYRQAAGRGLQLLFYSVGIGQISSEVPQNLSASRPQDRQFILSSKKLLLSDSGFYLCAWSGDGDQPQHFGDGTRLSIL.

This clone was detected only once. The chain carries TRBV9 and TRBJ2-3; 8 bases line up with TRBD1. V was clipped by 4 bases and J by 3 bases; unmatched bases: 10. The CDR3 extends over 16 amino acids. The germline CDR1 and CDR2 sequences are SGDLS and YYNGEE. The CDR3 loop is CASSPTAGGWTDTQYF. For the CDR3, the DNA is TGTGCCAGCAGCCCTACGGCAGGGGGCTGGACAGATACGCAGTATTTT.

The chain combines TRBV18 with TRBJ1-2; TRBD1 agrees at 8 bases. Trimming at V came to 3 bases and at J to 3 bases, leaving 9 bases not matched to a gene. This CDR3 region has 16 residues. Germline-derived CDR1 and CDR2 are KGHSH and LQKENI. This chain's CDR3 is CASSPTPQDRDYGYTF. The CDR3 DNA reads as TGTGCCAGCTCACCCACCCCCCAGGACAGGGACTATGGCTACACCTTC.

The chain has TRBV2 and TRBJ2-3, with 11 nucleotides matching TRBD2. J lost 0 bases, V lost 6 bases, and 5 bases had no gene match. The length of the CDR3 is 16 residues. Germline V gene lookup returns CDR1 SNHLY and CDR2 FYNNEI. CDR3 region: CASRSRTSGSTDTQYF. In DNA form, the CDR3 reads TGTGCCAGCAGGTCCCGGACTAGCGGGAGCACAGATACGCAGTATTTT.

This chain uses TRBV18 with TRBJ2-5; D not certain. Germline CDR1 and CDR2: KGHSH and LQKENI. Trimming took 2 bases from V and 1 from J, leaving 8 bases between them. CDR3 length: 14 residues. The CDR3 loop is CASSPLALQETQYF. In DNA, the CDR3 is TGTGCCAGCTCACCATTGGCTCTCCAAGAGACCCAGTACTTC.

This clone appeared a single time. This chain connects TRBV6-5 to TRBJ1-2; TRBD1 agrees at 11 bases. V shed 0 bases and J 6 bases; nucleotides not matched to a gene: 6. Germline assignment: CDR1 MNHEY and CDR2 SVGAGI. There are 16 residues in the CDR3. CDR3 bases: TGTGCCAGCAGTTACTCCCCCGGGACAGGGGGGGATGGCTACACCTTC. Its protein product is CASSYSPGTGGDGYTF.

The V call is TRBV28, the J call TRBJ2-1; TRBD2 matches 15 bases. After removal of 6 bases from V and 12 bases from J, the junction contained 9 bases not matched to a gene. The CDR3 totals 15 residues. Germline CDR1 MDHEN, CDR2 SYDVKM. Here the CDR3 DNA reads TGTGCCAGCAGACCCGGACTAGCGGGAGGGAATCTGCAGTTCTTC. Its protein is CASRPGLAGGNLQFF.

The chain uses TRBV9 and TRBJ2-5; TRBD2 matches at 12 bases. The germline V gene encodes CDR1 SGDLS and CDR2 YYNGEE. The CDR3 contains 16 residues. Unmatched junction bases numbered 5, after V lost 1 base and J lost 4 bases. The CDR3 reads CASSVRTSGTGETQYF. Here the CDR3 DNA reads TGTGCCAGCAGCGTAAGGACTAGCGGGACGGGAGAGACCCAGTACTTC. Full variable domain (missing parts from reference TRBV9 and TRBJ2-5): DSGVTQTPKHLITATGQRVTLRCSPRSGDLSVYWYQQSLDQGLQFLIQYYNGEERAKGNILERFSAQQFPDLHSELNLSSLELGDSALYFCASSVRTSGTGETQYFGPGTRLLVL.

V gene TRBV5-1 combines with J gene TRBJ1-1; the D gene is possibly TRBD1 (6 bases). With 2 bases removed from V and 1 base from J, the gap between germline ends came to 12 bases. The CDR3 consists of 15 residues. Germline V gene data show CDR1 as SGHRS and CDR2 as YFSETQ. CDR3 sequence: CASSFIVRGNTEAFF. The CDR3 nucleotides are TGCGCCAGCAGCTTCATCGTCAGGGGGAACACTGAAGCTTTCTTT.

The chain employs TRBV13 and TRBJ2-3, with 13 bases fitting TRBD2. V dropped 4 bases and J dropped 3; count of bases not matched to a gene: 7. The CDR3 totals 17 residues. Germline-derived CDR1 and CDR2 are PRHDT and FYEKMQ (reference sequence). The CDR3 loop is CASSSLLAGGWTDTQYF. CDR3 DNA sequence: TGTGCCAGCAGCTCCCTACTAGCGGGAGGGTGGACAGATACGCAGTATTTT.

V usage is TRBV2 and J usage is TRBJ1-2; TRBD1 matches 7 bases. J gave up 2 bases and V 2 bases, and 8 bases lay outside the gene matches. This CDR3 is built from 16 residues. Germline V gene data show CDR1 as SNHLY and CDR2 as FYNNEI. CDR3: CASSEPRGSGNYGYTF. The CDR3 region has the DNA TGTGCCAGCAGTGAACCCAGGGGGTCGGGGAACTATGGCTACACCTTC.

As to this clone: At one of its ends the junction is not consistent with the germline gene, which may arise from a read error. This sequence joins TRBV2 and TRBJ2-7; 7 bases fit TRBD1. This CDR3 has 13 residues. CDR1 is SNHLY and CDR2 is FYNNEI in the germline V gene. The CDR3 protein is CAGSEGQFNEQYF. For the CDR3, the DNA is TGTGCCGGCAGTGAGGGACAGTTCAACGAGCAGTACTTC.

The chain joins TRBV25-1 to TRBJ1-1; D is unresolved. The V gene's germline CDR1 is MGHDK and CDR2 SYGVNS. The CDR3 loop spans 13 amino acids. V lost 3 bases, J lost 5 bases, and 10 bases lay in between. CDR3 nucleotide sequence: TGTGCCAGCAGTGACAGGCGTGAAACTGAAGCTTTCTTT. It translates to CASSDRRETEAFF.

The chain links TRBV6-5 to TRBJ2-7; D is tentatively TRBD1 or TRBD2 (5 bases each). Trimming shortened V by 6 bases and J by 6 bases, and 21 bases separated the two germline ends. The CDR3 has 15 residues. The V gene's germline CDR1 is MNHEY and CDR2 SVGAGI. The CDR3 coding sequence is TGTGCCAGCAGCCGGACTCAGGTGTTAGGGGTCGAGCAGTACTTC. Amino acid sequence: CASSRTQVLGVEQYF.

In regard to this clone: This sample also contains other DNA sequences that code for the same CDR3. The rearrangement links TRBV28 to TRBJ2-1; D ambiguous. This CDR3 is built from 11 residues. Germline V gene sequence: CDR1 MDHEN, CDR2 SYDVKM. The ends were cut back, 5 bases at V and 7 bases at J, with 6 bases in the middle. CDR3 nucleotides: TGTGCCAGCAGTCTGAATAATGAGCAGTTCTTC. It encodes CASSLNNEQFF.

The V call is TRBV7-2, the J call TRBJ2-1; 9 bases match TRBD2. The CDR3 covers 15 residues. Germline assignment: CDR1 SGHTA and CDR2 FQGNSA. V shed 2 bases, J shed 9 bases, and the junction held 8 bases outside the gene matches. The CDR3 loop reads CASSLLLAGTGEQFF. The CDR3 coding sequence is TGTGCCAGCAGCTTATTACTAGCGGGTACGGGTGAGCAGTTCTTC. The full variable domain, rest sourced from reference TRBV7-2 and TRBJ2-1, is GAGVSQSPSNKVTEKGKDVELRCDPISGHTALYWYRQSLGQGLEFLIYFQGNSAPDKSGLPSDRFSAERTGGSVSTLTIQRTQQEDSAVYLCASSLLLAGTGEQFFGPGTRLTVL.